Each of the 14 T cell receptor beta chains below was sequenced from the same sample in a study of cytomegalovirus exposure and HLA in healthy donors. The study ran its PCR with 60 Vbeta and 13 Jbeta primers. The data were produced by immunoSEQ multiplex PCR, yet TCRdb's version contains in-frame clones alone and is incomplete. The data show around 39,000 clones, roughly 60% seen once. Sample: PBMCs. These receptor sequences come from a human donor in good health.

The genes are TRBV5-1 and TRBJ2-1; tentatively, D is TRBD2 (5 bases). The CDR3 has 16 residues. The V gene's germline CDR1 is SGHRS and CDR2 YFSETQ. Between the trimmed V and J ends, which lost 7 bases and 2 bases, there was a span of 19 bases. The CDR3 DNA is TGCGCCAGCGCCCGGGATCCCGGGCTCGCCTACAATGAGCAGTTCTTC. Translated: CASARDPGLAYNEQFF.

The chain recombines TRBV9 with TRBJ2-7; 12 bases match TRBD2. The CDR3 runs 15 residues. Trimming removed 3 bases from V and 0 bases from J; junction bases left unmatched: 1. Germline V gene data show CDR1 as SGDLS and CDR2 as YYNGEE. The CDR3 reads CASSEGLAGSYEQYF. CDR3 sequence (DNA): TGTGCCAGCAGCGAGGGACTAGCGGGCTCCTACGAGCAGTACTTC.

For the CDR3, the DNA is TGTGCCAGCAGTGAATCCCTGGGCGGGGGAAACACCATATATTTT. This gives the protein CASSESLGGGNTIYF. The V and J genes are TRBV6-1 and TRBJ1-3; D is undetermined. Between the trimmed V and J ends, which lost 2 bases and 4 bases, there was a span of 12 bases. Germline CDR1 MNHNS, CDR2 SASEGT. This CDR3 is 15 amino acids long.

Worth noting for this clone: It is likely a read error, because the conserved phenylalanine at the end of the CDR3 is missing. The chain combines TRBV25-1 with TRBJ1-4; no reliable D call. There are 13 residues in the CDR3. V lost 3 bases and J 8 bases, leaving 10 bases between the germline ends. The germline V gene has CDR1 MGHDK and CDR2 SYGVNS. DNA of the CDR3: TGTGCCAGCAGTGAGGGGTGGAGGGAAAAACTGTTTGTT. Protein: CASSEGWREKLFV.

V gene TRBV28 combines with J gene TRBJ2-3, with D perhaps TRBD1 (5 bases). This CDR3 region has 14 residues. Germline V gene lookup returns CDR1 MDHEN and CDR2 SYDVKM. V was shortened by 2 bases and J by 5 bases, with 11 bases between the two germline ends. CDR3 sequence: CASSLAGFKDTQYF. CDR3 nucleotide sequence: TGTGCCAGCAGTTTAGCAGGGTTTAAAGATACGCAGTATTTT.

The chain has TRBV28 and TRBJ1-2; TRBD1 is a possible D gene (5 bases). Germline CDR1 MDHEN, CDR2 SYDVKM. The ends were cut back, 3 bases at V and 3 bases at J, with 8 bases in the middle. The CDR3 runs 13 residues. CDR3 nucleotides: TGTGCCAGCAGTTTGACAGAAGACTATGGCTACACCTTC. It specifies CASSLTEDYGYTF.

CDR3 coding DNA: TGCGCCAGCAGCCAAGAGACAGGTGACATTAACACCATATATTTT. This sequence encodes CASSQETGDINTIYF. The chain recombines TRBV4-1 with TRBJ1-3; the D gene is possibly TRBD1 (6 bases). Per germline, CDR1 MGHRA and CDR2 YSYEKL. V gave up 0 bases and J gave up 7 bases, with 13 bases separating them. The CDR3 runs to 15 residues.

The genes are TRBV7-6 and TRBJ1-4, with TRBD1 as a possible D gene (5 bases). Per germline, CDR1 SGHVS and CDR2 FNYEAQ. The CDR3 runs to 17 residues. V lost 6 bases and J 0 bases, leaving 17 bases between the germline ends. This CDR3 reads CASSLAGTFATNEKLFF. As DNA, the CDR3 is TGTGCCAGCAGTCTAGCCGGGACTTTTGCAACTAATGAAAAACTGTTTTTT.

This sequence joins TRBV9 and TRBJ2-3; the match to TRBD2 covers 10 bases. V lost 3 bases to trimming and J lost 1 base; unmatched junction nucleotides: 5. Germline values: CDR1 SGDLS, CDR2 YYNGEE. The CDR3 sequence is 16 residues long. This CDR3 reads CASSAPGTSGTDTQYF. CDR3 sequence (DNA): TGTGCCAGCAGCGCACCCGGGACTAGCGGCACAGATACGCAGTATTTT.

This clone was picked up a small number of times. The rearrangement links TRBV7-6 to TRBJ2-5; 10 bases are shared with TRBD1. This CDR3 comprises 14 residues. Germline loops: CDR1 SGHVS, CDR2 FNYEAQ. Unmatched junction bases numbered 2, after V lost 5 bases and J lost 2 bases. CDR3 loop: CASSTGQGQETQYF. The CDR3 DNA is TGTGCCAGCAGCACGGGACAGGGGCAAGAGACCCAGTACTTC.

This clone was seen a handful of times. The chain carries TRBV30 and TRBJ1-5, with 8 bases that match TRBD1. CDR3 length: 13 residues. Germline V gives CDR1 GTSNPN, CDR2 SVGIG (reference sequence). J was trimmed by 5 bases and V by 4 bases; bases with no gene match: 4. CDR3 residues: CAWTGGVDQPQHF. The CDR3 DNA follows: TGTGCCTGGACAGGGGGCGTCGATCAGCCCCAGCATTTT.

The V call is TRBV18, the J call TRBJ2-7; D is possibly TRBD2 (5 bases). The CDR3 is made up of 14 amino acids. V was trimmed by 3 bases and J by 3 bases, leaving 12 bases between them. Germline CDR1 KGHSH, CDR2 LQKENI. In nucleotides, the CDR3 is TGTGCCAGCTCACCCCACAGTGCGGGCTACGAGCAGTACTTC. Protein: CASSPHSAGYEQYF.

CDR3 DNA sequence: TGCGCCAGCAGACTGGGACAGGGCTACACTGAAGCTTTCTTT. Translated: CASRLGQGYTEAFF. The rearrangement uses TRBV5-1 and TRBJ1-1, with 9 bases aligning to TRBD1. Germline assignment: CDR1 SGHRS and CDR2 YFSETQ. The CDR3 sequence is 14 residues long. V was pared by 5 bases and J by 3 bases, with 5 bases of the junction left unmatched.

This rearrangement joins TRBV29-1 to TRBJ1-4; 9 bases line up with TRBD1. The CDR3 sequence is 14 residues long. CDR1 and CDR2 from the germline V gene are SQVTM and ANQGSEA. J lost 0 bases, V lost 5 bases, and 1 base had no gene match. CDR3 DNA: TGCAGCGTTAGGGACAGGGCAACTAATGAAAAACTGTTTTTT. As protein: CSVRDRATNEKLFF.